The 27 T cell receptor beta chains reported below all come from one sample, sequenced in a study of blood T cells in healthy people across ages. Primers used in a second PCR of about 6 to 12 cycles were a sample-barcoded 5' primer and a J-beta primer mix. TCRdb recomputed calls from the 5' RACE reads with MiXCR, one row per CDR3 protein. Of about 690,000 distinct CDR3 sequences listed, over 40% are singletons. Sample: blood. The receptors derive from a man older than 75 in good health.

V is TRBV6-1 and J is TRBJ1-4, with D tentatively TRBD1 (5 bases). The germline V gene has CDR1 MNHNS and CDR2 SASEGT. This CDR3 spans 15 amino acids. Trimming removed 8 bases from V and 7 bases from J, with 20 bases in between. The CDR3 DNA reads as TGTGCCAGCGTAGCTCCGGGCAGGGATGGTGAAAAACTGTTTTTT. Translation gives CASVAPGRDGEKLFF.

This clonotype turned up a few times. J is TRBJ1-2 and V is TRBV3-1; D uncertain. Trimming took off 4 bases at V and 7 bases at J, with 10 bases between the two ends. The CDR3 runs 12 residues. In germline, CDR1 is LGHDT, CDR2 YNNKEL (reference sequence). CDR3 in amino acids: CASSPNWGGYTF. CDR3 DNA sequence: TGTGCCAGCAGCCCGAACTGGGGTGGCTACACCTTC.

This chain connects TRBV29-1 to TRBJ2-5, with D unresolved. Germline V gene lookup returns CDR1 SQVTM and CDR2 ANQGSEA. This CDR3 is 11 amino acids long. Trimming removed 6 bases at V and 5 bases at J, with 10 bases between. The CDR3 sequence: CSVNNGETQYF. The DNA of the CDR3 is TGCAGCGTAAATAATGGGGAGACCCAGTACTTC.

Here the CDR3 reads CASSWSSFQEQFF. The CDR3, as DNA: TGTGCCAGCAGTTGGTCGTCCTTTCAGGAGCAGTTCTTC. The genes are TRBV6-2 or TRBV6-3 and TRBJ2-1; D remains ambiguous. Per the germline V gene, CDR1 is MNHEY and CDR2 is SVGEGT. Trimming stripped 4 bases from V and 10 bases from J, with 14 bases between. The CDR3 contains 13 residues.

The chain joins TRBV7-9 to TRBJ1-1; no clear D. The germline V gene has CDR1 SEHNR and CDR2 FQNEAQ (reference sequence). The CDR3 runs 12 residues. The germline V and J ends were trimmed by 1 base and 7 bases, with 7 bases remaining between them. Here the CDR3 reads CASSLGQYEAFF. DNA of the CDR3: TGTGCCAGCAGCTTAGGACAATATGAAGCTTTCTTT.

The chain couples TRBV5-6 to TRBJ2-3; 7 bases align to TRBD1. The trim removed 4 bases at V and 0 bases at J, leaving 8 bases unmatched. Germline CDR1 is SGHDT and CDR2 is YYEEEE. This CDR3 is built from 16 residues. The CDR3 DNA reads TGTGCCAGCAGCGGAACGACAGGGACGAGCACAGATACGCAGTATTTT. Encoded protein: CASSGTTGTSTDTQYF.

This clonotype appeared many times. This chain links TRBV20-1 with TRBJ2-7; 7 bases map to TRBD1. The CDR3 loop spans 11 amino acids. CDR1 is DFQATT and CDR2 is SNEGSKA in the germline V gene (reference sequence). The CDR3: CSAGDSYEQYF. DNA for the CDR3: TGCAGCGCTGGGGACAGCTACGAGCAGTACTTC.

As regards this clonotype: The germline gene is not matched at one end of the junction; a read error may be the cause. The chain has TRBV20-1 and TRBJ2-3; the match to TRBD2 covers 12 bases. This CDR3 has 16 residues. Per the germline V gene, CDR1 is DFQATT and CDR2 is SNEGSKA (reference sequence). CDR3 residues: CSARDHLAGGVDMQYF. For the CDR3, the DNA is TGCAGTGCTAGAGATCACCTAGCGGGAGGGGTCGATATGCAGTATTTT.

This clonotype has more than one count but fewer than ten. This chain connects TRBV30 to TRBJ2-3, with D tentatively TRBD1 or TRBD2 (5 bases each). Germline V gives CDR1 GTSNPN, CDR2 SVGIG (reference sequence). The germline V and J ends were trimmed by 4 bases and 2 bases, with 10 bases remaining between them. The length of the CDR3 is 13 residues. This chain's CDR3 is CAWTQGPTDTQYF. The CDR3 bases are TGTGCCTGGACTCAGGGACCCACAGATACGCAGTATTTT. Full variable domain (missing parts from reference TRBV30 and TRBJ2-3): SQTIHQWPATLVQPVGSPLSLECTVEGTSNPNLYWYRQAAGRGLQLLFYSVGIGQISSEVPQNLSASRPQDRQFILSSKKLLLSDSGFYLCAWTQGPTDTQYFGPGTRLTVL.

In its sample, this clonotype was seen many times. The CDR3 here is CASSPSGRGPGTDTQYF. In nucleotides, the CDR3 is TGCGCCAGCAGCCCCAGCGGGCGGGGACCGGGCACAGATACGCAGTATTTT. The chain combines TRBV5-1 with TRBJ2-3, with a weak D call TRBD2 (6 bases). Germline CDR1 is SGHRS and CDR2 is YFSETQ. This CDR3 spans 17 amino acids. Trimming removed 4 bases at V and 1 base at J, with 19 bases between.

At least ten counts were recorded for this clonotype. The CDR3 nucleotides read TGTGCCAGCAGGACAGGGGGAATGATCGATACGCAGTATTTT. It translates to CASRTGGMIDTQYF. The chain is built from TRBV7-2 and TRBJ2-3, with 9 bases aligning to TRBD1. CDR3 length: 14 residues. V dropped 6 bases and J dropped 6; count of bases not matched to a gene: 7. Germline assignment: CDR1 SGHTA and CDR2 FQGNSA.

The J gene is TRBJ2-2, the V gene TRBV6-2 or TRBV6-3; 7 nucleotides line up with TRBD2. The CDR3 is 15 residues long. The junction had 5 bases not matched to a gene; V was cut back by 7 bases and J by 0 bases. Germline assignment: CDR1 MNHEY and CDR2 SVGEGT. CDR3 nucleotide sequence: TGTGCCAGCACCTTCAGCGGGACGAACACCGGGGAGCTGTTTTTT. This codes for CASTFSGTNTGELFF.

This clonotype has only one observation. The rearrangement uses TRBV20-1 and TRBJ1-2; D is unclear. Germline V CDR1 and CDR2: DFQATT, SNEGSKA (reference sequence). This CDR3 spans 11 amino acids. Trimming took 4 bases from V and 5 from J, leaving 8 bases between them. This CDR3 is CSANSVYGYTF. As DNA, the CDR3 is TGCAGTGCTAATTCGGTTTATGGCTACACCTTC.

This clonotype was counted between two and nine times. CDR3 amino acids: CASMGENSPLHF. The CDR3 DNA is TGTGCCAGCATGGGGGAAAATTCACCCCTCCACTTT. The chain links TRBV28 to TRBJ1-6; perhaps TRBD1 as D (5 bases). The V end was cut by 7 bases, the J end by 7 bases, with 8 bases between. The germline CDR1 and CDR2 sequences are MDHEN and SYDVKM. The CDR3 is made up of 12 amino acids.

In this sample, this clonotype turned up many times. This chain connects TRBV20-1 to TRBJ2-7; D not resolved. The CDR3 length is 12 residues. Germline CDR1 reads DFQATT; CDR2 reads SNEGSKA (reference sequence). The CDR3: CSAQEIEYEQYF. The CDR3 nucleotides are TGCAGCGCGCAAGAGATTGAGTACGAGCAGTACTTC.

This clonotype was recorded at least ten times. The chain has TRBV11-3 and TRBJ2-1; unclear D gene. Trimming took 0 bases from V and 6 from J, leaving 3 bases between them. Germline loops: CDR1 SGHNT, CDR2 YENEEA. The CDR3 totals 12 residues. CDR3 DNA sequence: TGTGCCAGCAGCTTAGACAGCAATGAGCAGTTCTTC. Its translation: CASSLDSNEQFF. The full variable domain, with the rest looked up from reference TRBV11-3 and TRBJ2-1, is EAGVVQSPRYKIIEKKQPVAFWCNPISGHNTLYWYLQNLGQGPELLIRYENEEAVDDSQLPKDRFSAERLKGVDSTLKIQPAELGDSAVYLCASSLDSNEQFFGPGTRLTVL.

This clonotype has ten or more counts. The chain employs TRBV4-2 and TRBJ2-7; 7 bases are shared with TRBD2. V lost 4 bases to trimming and J lost 3 bases; unmatched junction nucleotides: 6. The CDR3 has 14 amino acids. Germline values: CDR1 LGHNA, CDR2 YNFKEQ. CDR3 DNA sequence: TGTGCCAGCAGCCCGCTGGCGGGGGACTACGAGCAGTACTTC. This encodes CASSPLAGDYEQYF.

The V and J genes are TRBV28 and TRBJ2-7; D is ambiguous. The CDR3 loop spans 15 amino acids. Trimming took off 2 bases at V and 5 bases at J, with 16 bases between the two ends. Germline values: CDR1 MDHEN, CDR2 SYDVKM. The CDR3, as DNA: TGTGCCAGCAGTTTAGATAGGGCCCCAGAGGACGAGCAGTACTTC. Its translation: CASSLDRAPEDEQYF.

This chain uses TRBV3-1 with TRBJ2-5, with D maybe TRBD1 (5 bases). The ends were cut back, 6 bases at V and 4 bases at J, with 15 bases in the middle. CDR1 and CDR2 from the germline V gene are LGHDT and YNNKEL (reference sequence). The CDR3 totals 14 residues. This CDR3 reads CASSTQGRLETQYF. The CDR3 DNA is TGTGCCAGCAGTACTCAGGGCCGACTAGAGACCCAGTACTTC.

This clonotype was seen repeatedly, ten times or more. The chain recombines TRBV12-3 or TRBV12-4 with TRBJ1-4; the match to TRBD1 covers 8 bases. This CDR3 is 15 amino acids long. Trimming removed 3 bases from V and 4 bases from J; junction bases left unmatched: 4. The chain's CDR3 is CASSFPTGDNEKLFF. The DNA of the CDR3 is TGTGCCAGCAGTTTCCCGACAGGGGATAATGAAAAACTGTTTTTT.

This clonotype came up a few times. The chain combines TRBV7-6 with TRBJ2-3; the D is unclear. Per germline, CDR1 SGHVS and CDR2 FNYEAQ. V was shortened by 0 bases and J by 5 bases, with 9 bases between the two germline ends. The CDR3 has 14 residues. The CDR3: CASSLASRVDTQYF. The CDR3 DNA follows: TGTGCCAGCAGCTTAGCTAGTCGGGTAGATACGCAGTATTTT.

The chain carries TRBV6-6 and TRBJ2-5, with TRBD2 as a possible D gene (6 bases). This CDR3 has 15 residues. V gave up 3 bases and J gave up 11 bases, with 22 bases separating them. Germline V gene lookup returns CDR1 MNHNY and CDR2 SVGAGI (reference sequence). The CDR3 DNA reads TGTGCCAGCAGTTATGGGACTTTCCAAGGCGATGAGCAGTACTTC. Its translation is CASSYGTFQGDEQYF.

The CDR3 spells CSAGRTSGGEQETQYF. CDR3 coding DNA: TGCAGTGCTGGGCGGACTAGCGGGGGGGAGCAAGAGACCCAGTACTTC. The chain uses TRBV20-1 and TRBJ2-5; 15 bases agree with TRBD2. V was pared by 5 bases and J by 2 bases, with 6 bases of the junction left unmatched. This CDR3 has 16 residues. Germline values: CDR1 DFQATT, CDR2 SNEGSKA (reference sequence).

This clonotype was observed a handful of times. This chain connects TRBV5-1 to TRBJ2-4, with 14 positions matching TRBD2. The germline V gene has CDR1 SGHRS and CDR2 YFSETQ. CDR3 length: 22 amino acids. V gave up 3 bases and J gave up 3 bases; unmatched junction bases: 20. As DNA, the CDR3 is TGCGCCAGCAGCTCCCGACCTCAGACTAGCGGGGGGGCCGGAGGTGGCAAAAACATTCAGTACTTC. Its translation is CASSSRPQTSGGAGGGKNIQYF.

This clonotype was seen more than once but under ten times. J is TRBJ1-5 and V is TRBV4-2; D is undetermined. Germline CDR1 is LGHNA and CDR2 is YNFKEQ. Trimming took off 0 bases at V and 5 bases at J, with 17 bases between the two ends. This CDR3 comprises 17 residues. CDR3 nucleotides: TGTGCCAGCAGCCAAGATGAGGCAGGAGAAAACCATCAGCCCCAGCATTTT. Translating it yields CASSQDEAGENHQPQHF.

This clonotype has a count of ten or more. This chain links TRBV7-3 with TRBJ2-5, with 12 bases fitting TRBD2. The CDR3 is made up of 15 amino acids. Trimming cost V 5 bases and J 4 bases; bases outside gene matches: 5. Germline V gene sequence: CDR1 SGHTA, CDR2 FQGTGA. Here the CDR3 DNA reads TGTGCCAGCAGCCAGACTAGCGGGAGTTTAGAGACCCAGTACTTC. As protein: CASSQTSGSLETQYF.

This chain joins TRBV11-2 and TRBJ2-4; 9 bases line up with TRBD1. The CDR3 has 20 amino acids. Germline-derived CDR1 and CDR2 are SGHAT and FQNNGV. J gave up 3 bases and V 0 bases, and 15 bases lay outside the gene matches. The CDR3 loop is CASSLDQRGQGNLVKNIQYF. CDR3 DNA: TGTGCCAGCAGCTTAGATCAGAGGGGACAGGGTAATCTGGTCAAAAACATTCAGTACTTC.